Listed below are T cell receptor beta chains from one sample, sequenced in a study of T cell responses to AZD1222 COVID-19 vaccine. The table came from immunoSEQ multiplex PCR; TCRdb's copy has only in-frame clones and leaves some out. This table holds 79,000 or so clones, about 74% found once. The specimen comprised peripheral blood, sampled 28 days after the second dose of the MenACWY control vaccine. These receptors were collected from an adult who received the MenACWY meningococcal vaccine as a control. Each CDR3 is given with its conserved first and last residue. A D gene is named only where the DNA matches it firmly. Not every row has a clone size; where given, it reads once, few, many or a size class.

CDR3 protein: CASSLSPQQVAPSTDTQYF
CDR3 DNA: TGTGCCAGCAGTTTAAGTCCCCAGCAAGTAGCGCCTAGCACAGATACGCAGTATTTT
D gene: -
V gene: TRBV28
J gene: TRBJ2-3
clone size: -

CDR3 protein: CASSEQGKYGYTF
CDR3 DNA: TGTGCCAGCAGTGAGCAGGGAAAGTATGGCTACACCTTC
D gene: -
V gene: TRBV6-1
J gene: TRBJ1-2
clone size: -

CDR3 protein: CAISESELAGGPGTDTQYF
CDR3 DNA: TGTGCCATCAGTGAGTCGGAACTAGCGGGAGGGCCCGGCACAGATACGCAGTATTTT
D gene: TRBD2
V gene: TRBV10-3
J gene: TRBJ2-3
clone size: -

CDR3 protein: CATSRAQGANTGELFF
CDR3 DNA: TGTGCCACCAGCAGAGCACAGGGGGCGAACACCGGGGAGCTGTTTTTT
D gene: TRBD1
V gene: TRBV15
J gene: TRBJ2-2
clone size: -

CDR3 protein: CASSSRGGANTEAFF
CDR3 DNA: TGTGCCAGCAGCTCACGAGGAGGGGCTAACACTGAAGCTTTCTTT
D gene: -
V gene: TRBV7-8
J gene: TRBJ1-1
clone size: -

CDR3 protein: CASSPRHRGILDEAFF
CDR3 DNA: TGTGCCAGCAGCCCCCGGCACAGGGGGATCCTGGATGAAGCTTTCTTT
D gene: TRBD1
V gene: TRBV3-1/TRBV3-2
J gene: TRBJ1-1
clone size: -

CDR3 protein: CASTGEGHSPLHF
CDR3 DNA: TGTGCCAGCACGGGGGAGGGGCATTCACCCCTCCACTTT
D gene: -
V gene: TRBV6-5
J gene: TRBJ1-6
clone size: -

CDR3 protein: CASSLTGTPGETQYF
CDR3 DNA: TGTGCCAGCAGCCTCACCGGGACCCCCGGAGAGACCCAGTACTTC
D gene: -
V gene: TRBV7-3
J gene: TRBJ2-5
clone size: few

CDR3 protein: CASWDRSSYNEQFF
CDR3 DNA: TGTGCCAGTTGGGACAGGAGCTCCTACAATGAGCAGTTCTTC
D gene: TRBD1
V gene: TRBV19
J gene: TRBJ2-1
clone size: -

CDR3 protein: CASSQESQGTYEQYF
CDR3 DNA: TGCGCCAGCAGCCAAGAGTCCCAGGGCACCTACGAGCAGTACTTC
D gene: -
V gene: TRBV4-1
J gene: TRBJ2-7
clone size: -

CDR3 protein: CASSRIFNPSNQPQHF
CDR3 DNA: TGTGCCAGCAGTCGTATCTTTAACCCTAGCAATCAGCCCCAGCATTTT
D gene: -
V gene: TRBV2
J gene: TRBJ1-5
clone size: -

CDR3 protein: CASSPRTSGRRYEQYF
CDR3 DNA: TGTGCCAGCAGCCCGAGGACTAGCGGGAGGAGGTACGAGCAGTACTTC
D gene: TRBD2
V gene: TRBV7-2
J gene: TRBJ2-7
clone size: -

CDR3 protein: CASSSPPGGRNFTNYGYTF
CDR3 DNA: TGTGCCAGCAGTTCCCCCCCCGGGGGCAGGAACTTTACTAACTATGGCTACACCTTC
D gene: -
V gene: TRBV28
J gene: TRBJ1-2
clone size: few

CDR3 protein: CASSLMASGRGEQYF
CDR3 DNA: TGTGCCAGCAGTTTAATGGCTAGCGGGAGGGGTGAGCAGTACTTC
D gene: TRBD2
V gene: TRBV28
J gene: TRBJ2-7
clone size: once

CDR3 protein: CAWSVILAGEQFF
CDR3 DNA: TGTGCCTGGAGTGTAATCCTAGCGGGAGAGCAGTTCTTC
D gene: TRBD2
V gene: TRBV30
J gene: TRBJ2-1
clone size: -

CDR3 protein: CASSPWTEMVEQYF
CDR3 DNA: TGTGCCAGCAGTCCGTGGACAGAAATGGTCGAGCAGTACTTC
D gene: -
V gene: TRBV28
J gene: TRBJ2-7
clone size: -

CDR3 protein: CASSLAGTSGNTIYF
CDR3 DNA: TGTGCCAGCAGCTTAGCCGGGACATCTGGAAACACCATATATTTT
D gene: -
V gene: TRBV7-8
J gene: TRBJ1-3
clone size: -

CDR3 protein: CASSFPPRTSLNSPLHF
CDR3 DNA: TGTGCCAGCAGCTTTCCACCTCGGACATCCCTAAATTCACCCCTCCACTTT
D gene: -
V gene: TRBV21-1
J gene: TRBJ1-6
clone size: -

CDR3 protein: CASSLGTGELFF
CDR3 DNA: TGTGCCAGCAGCTTAGGGACCGGGGAGCTGTTTTTT
D gene: -
V gene: TRBV7-2
J gene: TRBJ2-2
clone size: -

CDR3 protein: CASSTSNQPQHF
CDR3 DNA: TGTGCCAGCAGCACTAGCAATCAGCCCCAGCATTTT
D gene: -
V gene: TRBV7-9
J gene: TRBJ1-5
clone size: -

CDR3 protein: CASSSPGGTLSGYTF
CDR3 DNA: TGTGCCAGCAGCTCACCGGGAGGAACTCTTTCTGGCTACACCTTC
D gene: -
V gene: TRBV7-2
J gene: TRBJ1-2
clone size: -

CDR3 protein: CASSLRTSGRLSSHWEQFF
CDR3 DNA: TGTGCCAGCAGTCTCCGGACTAGCGGGCGCCTCTCCTCCCATTGGGAGCAGTTCTTC
D gene: TRBD2
V gene: TRBV27
J gene: TRBJ2-1
clone size: -

CDR3 protein: CASSIGRVNGYTF
CDR3 DNA: TGTGCCAGTAGTATTGGGAGAGTTAACGGCTACACCTTC
D gene: -
V gene: TRBV19
J gene: TRBJ1-2
clone size: -

CDR3 protein: CASSRGIGYEQYF
CDR3 DNA: TGTGCCAGCAGCCGAGGTATAGGCTACGAGCAGTACTTC
D gene: -
V gene: TRBV28
J gene: TRBJ2-7
clone size: -

CDR3 protein: CASSTRPGTGTASSGNTIYF
CDR3 DNA: TGTGCCAGTAGTACCCGTCCCGGGACAGGAACCGCGAGCTCTGGAAACACCATATATTTT
D gene: TRBD1
V gene: TRBV19
J gene: TRBJ1-3
clone size: -

CDR3 protein: CASSSTITRGGSGNTIYF
CDR3 DNA: TGTGCCAGCAGCTCTACCATTACGAGGGGTGGCTCTGGAAACACCATATATTTT
D gene: -
V gene: TRBV7-9
J gene: TRBJ1-3
clone size: few

CDR3 protein: CASSLGSWADTQYF
CDR3 DNA: TGTGCCAGCAGCTTGGGGTCTTGGGCAGATACGCAGTATTTT
D gene: -
V gene: TRBV11-2
J gene: TRBJ2-3
clone size: -

CDR3 protein: CASSPGRFQETQYF
CDR3 DNA: TGTGCCAGCAGCCCCGGACGGTTCCAAGAGACCCAGTACTTC
D gene: -
V gene: TRBV9
J gene: TRBJ2-5
clone size: few

CDR3 protein: CASSLYKRLAGKGIGNEQFF
CDR3 DNA: TGTGCCAGCAGCTTATATAAGAGGCTAGCGGGAAAGGGTATCGGCAATGAGCAGTTCTTC
D gene: TRBD2
V gene: TRBV13
J gene: TRBJ2-1
clone size: -

CDR3 protein: CATSRDLDQPQHF
CDR3 DNA: TGTGCCACCAGCAGAGATTTGGATCAGCCCCAGCATTTT
D gene: -
V gene: TRBV15
J gene: TRBJ1-5
clone size: -

CDR3 protein: CASLTSMGTQYF
CDR3 DNA: TGTGCCAGCCTTACTTCGATGGGTACGCAGTATTTT
D gene: -
V gene: TRBV18
J gene: TRBJ2-3
clone size: -

CDR3 protein: CASTTIGRAYNEQFF
CDR3 DNA: TGTGCCAGCACCACAATCGGGAGGGCCTACAATGAGCAGTTCTTC
D gene: TRBD2
V gene: TRBV28
J gene: TRBJ2-1
clone size: -

CDR3 protein: CASSPGVGRGTEAFF
CDR3 DNA: TGTGCCAGCAGCCCCGGGGTTGGCAGGGGCACTGAAGCTTTCTTT
D gene: -
V gene: TRBV7-6
J gene: TRBJ1-1
clone size: few

CDR3 protein: CASSQEVSVVRTDTQYF
CDR3 DNA: TGCGCCAGCAGCCAAGAGGTGTCGGTAGTTCGCACAGATACGCAGTATTTT
D gene: -
V gene: TRBV4-3
J gene: TRBJ2-3
clone size: -

CDR3 protein: CASSHRHEQFF
CDR3 DNA: TGTGCCAGCAGCCACAGGCATGAGCAGTTCTTC
D gene: -
V gene: TRBV12-3/TRBV12-4
J gene: TRBJ2-1
clone size: -

CDR3 protein: CASSLLQDNSPLHF
CDR3 DNA: TGTGCCAGCAGTTTATTACAGGATAATTCACCCCTCCACTTT
D gene: -
V gene: TRBV28
J gene: TRBJ1-6
clone size: few

CDR3 protein: CASSRRVGGISYNEQFF
CDR3 DNA: TGTGCCAGCAGCAGGCGGGTGGGGGGCATATCCTACAATGAGCAGTTCTTC
D gene: -
V gene: TRBV5-5
J gene: TRBJ2-1
clone size: few

CDR3 protein: CASSQVHQTTNEKLFF
CDR3 DNA: TGTGCCAGCAGCCAAGTCCACCAGACAACTAATGAAAAACTGTTTTTT
D gene: -
V gene: TRBV4-2
J gene: TRBJ1-4
clone size: -

CDR3 protein: CASSGRTGANTEAFF
CDR3 DNA: TGTGCCAGCAGCGGACGGACAGGGGCGAACACTGAAGCTTTCTTT
D gene: TRBD1
V gene: TRBV5-8
J gene: TRBJ1-1
clone size: -

CDR3 protein: CAVRGARANEQFF
CDR3 DNA: TGTGCCGTCCGGGGGGCCAGGGCCAATGAGCAGTTCTTC
D gene: -
V gene: TRBV19
J gene: TRBJ2-1
clone size: once

CDR3 protein: CASSLEEAGGPYEQYF
CDR3 DNA: TGTGCCAGCAGCTTGGAGGAAGCGGGAGGGCCCTACGAGCAGTACTTC
D gene: TRBD2
V gene: TRBV5-5
J gene: TRBJ2-7
clone size: few

CDR3 protein: CASSARDRRSEAFF
CDR3 DNA: TGTGCCAGCAGCGCCCGGGACAGGCGTTCTGAAGCTTTCTTT
D gene: TRBD1
V gene: TRBV9
J gene: TRBJ1-1
clone size: -

CDR3 protein: CASSQVQGAVQYF
CDR3 DNA: TGCGCCAGCAGCCAAGTCCAGGGCGCTGTGCAGTACTTC
D gene: -
V gene: TRBV4-3
J gene: TRBJ2-7
clone size: few

CDR3 protein: CAWNVAGNTIYF
CDR3 DNA: TGTGCCTGGAATGTGGCTGGAAACACCATATATTTT
D gene: -
V gene: TRBV30
J gene: TRBJ1-3
clone size: -

CDR3 protein: CASSKQGAQEKLFF
CDR3 DNA: TGTGCCAGCAGTAAACAGGGGGCGCAGGAAAAACTGTTTTTT
D gene: TRBD1
V gene: TRBV6-5
J gene: TRBJ1-4
clone size: -

CDR3 protein: CASSRDRDYEQYF
CDR3 DNA: TGTGCCAGCAGTAGGGACAGAGACTACGAGCAGTACTTC
D gene: TRBD1
V gene: TRBV6-5
J gene: TRBJ2-7
clone size: -

CDR3 protein: CASSGDTEAFF
CDR3 DNA: TGTGCCAGCAGCGGTGACACTGAAGCTTTCTTT
D gene: -
V gene: TRBV21-1
J gene: TRBJ1-1
clone size: -

CDR3 protein: CASSLGQGYGYTF
CDR3 DNA: TGTGCCAGCAGTCTTGGACAGGGATATGGCTACACCTTC
D gene: TRBD1
V gene: TRBV12-3/TRBV12-4
J gene: TRBJ1-2
clone size: -

CDR3 protein: CASSLAGRREQYF
CDR3 DNA: TGTGCCAGCAGCTTAGCCGGGAGGAGGGAGCAGTACTTC
D gene: TRBD2
V gene: TRBV7-2
J gene: TRBJ2-7
clone size: -

CDR3 protein: CASSYDGYGYTF
CDR3 DNA: TGTGCCAGCAGTTACGATGGCTATGGCTACACCTTC
D gene: -
V gene: TRBV6-2/TRBV6-3
J gene: TRBJ1-2
clone size: -

CDR3 protein: CASSDFGTAYGYTF
CDR3 DNA: TGTGCCAGCAGTGACTTTGGGACAGCCTATGGCTACACCTTC
D gene: TRBD1
V gene: TRBV6-4
J gene: TRBJ1-2
clone size: -

CDR3 protein: CASSIDNKYYGYTF
CDR3 DNA: TGTGCCAGTAGTATAGATAACAAATACTATGGCTACACCTTC
D gene: -
V gene: TRBV19
J gene: TRBJ1-2
clone size: -

CDR3 protein: CASSSRLQETQYF
CDR3 DNA: TGTGCCAGCAGTTCCCGGCTACAAGAGACCCAGTACTTC
D gene: -
V gene: TRBV27
J gene: TRBJ2-5
clone size: -

CDR3 protein: CASSFTGGLGNEQFF
CDR3 DNA: TGTGCCAGCAGCTTCACAGGAGGGCTCGGTAATGAGCAGTTCTTC
D gene: -
V gene: TRBV11-2
J gene: TRBJ2-1
clone size: -

CDR3 protein: CASSQSGTVIANYGYTF
CDR3 DNA: TGCGCCAGCAGTCAATCGGGGACAGTAATCGCTAACTATGGCTACACCTTC
D gene: TRBD1
V gene: TRBV23-1
J gene: TRBJ1-2
clone size: -